The rows below give T cell receptor beta chains drawn from one sample of a study of T cell changes during pregnancy in multiple sclerosis. The data were produced by immunoSEQ multiplex PCR, yet TCRdb's version contains in-frame clones alone and is incomplete. The repertoire holds 64,000 or so clones, with about 90% as singletons. Material: peripheral blood, obtained in the first trimester of pregnancy. The receptors were gathered from a female donor with multiple sclerosis, enrolled in a pregnancy study. The CDR3 runs from the conserved cysteine through the conserved F or W. The D gene is left open where the match is weak. Clone size is stated in some rows and not others, as once, few, many or a class when expanded.

v_gene	j_gene	abundance	d_gene	CDR3aa	CDR3nt
TRBV4-1	TRBJ2-1	NA	TRBD1	CASRGAGGRNEQFF	TGCGCCAGCAGGGGGGCAGGGGGACGAAATGAGCAGTTCTTC
TRBV10-3	TRBJ2-3	NA	NA	CAISENRVADTQYF	TGTGCCATCAGTGAGAACAGGGTCGCAGATACGCAGTATTTT
TRBV7-2	TRBJ2-3	NA	TRBD1	CASSPRRQGPDTQYF	TGTGCCAGCAGCCCTCGCCGACAGGGCCCAGATACGCAGTATTTT
TRBV5-1	TRBJ2-1	NA	TRBD1	CASSLAPLGTGSNEQFF	TGCGCCAGCAGCTTGGCCCCCCTTGGGACAGGGTCCAATGAGCAGTTCTTC
TRBV7-2	TRBJ2-7	NA	TRBD2	CASSLRLAGRVEQYF	TGTGCCAGCAGCCTGCGACTAGCGGGAAGGGTCGAGCAGTACTTC
TRBV15	TRBJ2-7	NA	TRBD1	CATSSSGQGRPYEQYF	TGTGCCACCAGCAGTTCTGGACAGGGAAGACCCTACGAGCAGTACTTC
TRBV4-1	TRBJ1-6	NA	NA	CASSQEGSQSPLHF	TGCGCCAGCAGCCAAGAGGGTAGCCAATCACCCCTCCACTTT
TRBV28	TRBJ2-1	once	NA	CASSLGGPQREQFF	TGTGCCAGCAGTTTGGGGGGGCCGCAAAGGGAGCAGTTCTTC
TRBV15	TRBJ2-3	NA	TRBD2	CATSSTTGTSGANTDTQYF	TGTGCCACCAGCAGCACTACCGGGACTAGCGGGGCCAACACAGATACGCAGTATTTT
TRBV4-2	TRBJ2-3	medium-sized	TRBD2	CASSPLPAGGGDTQYF	TGTGCCAGCAGCCCCCTTCCAGCGGGGGGGGGAGATACGCAGTATTTT
TRBV6-6	TRBJ1-1	few	NA	CASRQGNTEAFF	TGTGCCAGCAGACAGGGTAACACTGAAGCTTTCTTT
TRBV25-1	TRBJ2-2	few	NA	CASSELTQGANTGELFF	TGTGCCAGCAGTGAATTGACACAGGGCGCGAACACCGGGGAGCTGTTTTTT
TRBV27	TRBJ1-5	once	NA	CASSGGGGNQPQHF	TGTGCCAGCAGTGGGGGAGGCGGCAATCAGCCCCAGCATTTT
TRBV28	TRBJ2-7	NA	TRBD1	CASKDTGVNEQYF	TGTGCCAGCAAGGATACAGGGGTCAACGAGCAGTACTTC
TRBV19	TRBJ1-1	few	NA	CASSMTREGPEDTEAFF	TGTGCCAGTAGCATGACGAGGGAGGGGCCGGAGGACACTGAAGCTTTCTTT
TRBV4-1	TRBJ1-2	NA	TRBD1	CASSQGQGVGYTF	TGCGCCAGCAGCCAAGGACAGGGGGTAGGCTACACCTTC
TRBV28	TRBJ1-2	NA	TRBD1	CASAMGSGGVGENTF	TGTGCCAGTGCCATGGGGTCAGGGGGCGTTGGGGAGAATACCTTC
TRBV13	TRBJ2-1	NA	TRBD2	CASSSGTSGAMKNNEQFF	TGTGCCAGCAGCTCCGGGACTAGCGGGGCTATGAAGAACAATGAGCAGTTCTTC
TRBV6-5	TRBJ2-7	NA	TRBD2	CASSRAGDYEQYF	TGTGCCAGCAGCAGAGCGGGAGATTACGAGCAGTACTTC
TRBV5-4	TRBJ1-1	NA	NA	CASSGRGRNTEAFF	TGTGCCAGCAGCGGCAGGGGTCGGAACACTGAAGCTTTCTTT
TRBV5-4	TRBJ1-3	NA	TRBD1	CASSLLGQGVEPESGNTIYF	TGTGCCAGCAGCTTGCTGGGACAGGGGGTGGAACCAGAATCTGGAAACACCATATATTTT
TRBV19	TRBJ2-7	NA	TRBD1	CASSSGTGAKGMQYF	TGTGCCAGTAGTTCCGGGACAGGGGCCAAGGGGATGCAGTACTTC
TRBV7-2	TRBJ2-1	NA	NA	CASSPRPSRVEQFF	TGTGCCAGCAGCCCCCGCCCCTCTCGGGTCGAGCAGTTCTTC
TRBV11-3	TRBJ1-2	NA	NA	CASSLVHDGYTF	TGTGCCAGCAGCTTGGTACATGATGGCTACACCTTC
TRBV18	TRBJ2-7	NA	TRBD2	CASSPLSSGGSNEQYF	TGTGCCAGCTCACCACTATCCTCGGGGGGGAGCAACGAGCAGTACTTC
TRBV11-2	TRBJ1-1	once	NA	CASSSPPGTEAFF	TGTGCCAGCAGCTCCCCCCCCGGCACTGAAGCTTTCTTT
TRBV7-9	TRBJ2-1	once	TRBD2	CASNGGRAVYNEQFF	TGTGCCAGCAACGGCGGGAGGGCCGTCTACAATGAGCAGTTCTTC
TRBV7-6	TRBJ1-1	NA	TRBD1	CASSLVTGPGTEAFF	TGTGCCAGCAGCTTGGTGACAGGGCCTGGCACTGAAGCTTTCTTT